This T cell receptor beta chain was recovered during a study of blood T cell repertoires in COVID-19. TCRdb's table, derived via immunoSEQ multiplex PCR, lists solely in-frame clones and lacks some. The repertoire holds under 200,000 clones, with around four fifths as singletons. Per the germline V gene, CDR1 is LNHDA and CDR2 is SQIVND (reference sequence). Trimming took 1 base from V and 4 from J; bases not matched to a gene: 6. The CDR3 sequence is 15 residues long. The V gene is TRBV19, the J gene TRBJ2-7; 8 nucleotides match TRBD1. Sequencing was performed on peripheral blood. This receptor was obtained from a woman aged 60-75 years with acute or convalescent COVID-19. CDR3 nucleotides: TGTGCCAGTAGTATAGCGGACAGGGCGCCTTACGAGCAGTACTTC. Protein sequence: CASSIADRAPYEQYF.